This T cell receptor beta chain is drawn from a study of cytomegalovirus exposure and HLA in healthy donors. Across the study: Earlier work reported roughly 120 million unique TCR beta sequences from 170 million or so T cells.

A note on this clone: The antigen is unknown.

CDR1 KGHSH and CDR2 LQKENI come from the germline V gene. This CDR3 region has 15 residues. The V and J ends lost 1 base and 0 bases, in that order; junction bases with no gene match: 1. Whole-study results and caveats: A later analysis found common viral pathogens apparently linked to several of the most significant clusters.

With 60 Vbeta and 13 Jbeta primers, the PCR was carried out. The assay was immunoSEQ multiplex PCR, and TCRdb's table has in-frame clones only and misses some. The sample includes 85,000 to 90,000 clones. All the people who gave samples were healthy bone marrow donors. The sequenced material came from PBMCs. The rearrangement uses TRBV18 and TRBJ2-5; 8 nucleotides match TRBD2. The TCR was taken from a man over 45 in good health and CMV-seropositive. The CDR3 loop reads CASSPRAGDQETQYF. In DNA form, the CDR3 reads TGTGCCAGCTCACCACGAGCGGGAGACCAAGAGACCCAGTACTTC.